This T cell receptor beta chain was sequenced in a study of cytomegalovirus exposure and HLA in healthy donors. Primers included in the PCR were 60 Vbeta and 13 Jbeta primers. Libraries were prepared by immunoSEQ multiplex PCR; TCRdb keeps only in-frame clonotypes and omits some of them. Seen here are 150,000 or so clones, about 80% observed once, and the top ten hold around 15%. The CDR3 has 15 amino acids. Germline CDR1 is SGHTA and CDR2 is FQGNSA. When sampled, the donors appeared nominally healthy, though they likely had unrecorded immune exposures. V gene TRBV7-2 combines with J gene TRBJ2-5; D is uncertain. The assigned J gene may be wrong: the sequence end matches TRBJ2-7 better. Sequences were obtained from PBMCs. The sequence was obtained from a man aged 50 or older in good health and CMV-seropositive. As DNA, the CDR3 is TGTGCCAGCAGCTCCCTCGGAGTGCTCTCCTACGAGCAGTACTTC. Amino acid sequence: CASSSLGVLSYEQYF.